Here is one TCR beta chain with its context. Its antigen is undetermined. The germline gives CDR1 DFQATT, CDR2 SNEGSKA (reference sequence). Trimming cost V 6 bases and J 7 bases; bases outside gene matches: 14. The CDR3 extends over 14 amino acids. Regions amplified from RNA transcripts were the TCR beta CDR3 regions. Carried out on the TCR CDR3, a first-round RT-PCR used the HTBI primer set. Using its own MiXCR run on the multiplex PCR reads, TCRdb lists one record per CDR3 protein. Of around 350,000 distinct CDR3 sequences in the sample, about a sixth were seen once. The data originate from a study of T cells in Graves' hyperthyroidism and ophthalmopathy. Turning to the study itself: Prior to any treatment, at the point of initial diagnosis, peripheral blood was collected.

Overall study results and limits: Most expanded thyroid clonotypes above 0.001 also appeared in blood.

The chain recombines TRBV20-1 with TRBJ2-5, with TRBD1 matching over 7 bases. Sequencing input: blood. This clonotype was obtained from a woman in her 30s with Graves' hyperthyroidism that later progressed to Graves' ophthalmopathy. The CDR3 here is CSASLGTADATQYF. The CDR3 bases are TGCAGTGCAAGTTTGGGGACAGCAGATGCGACCCAGTACTTC.